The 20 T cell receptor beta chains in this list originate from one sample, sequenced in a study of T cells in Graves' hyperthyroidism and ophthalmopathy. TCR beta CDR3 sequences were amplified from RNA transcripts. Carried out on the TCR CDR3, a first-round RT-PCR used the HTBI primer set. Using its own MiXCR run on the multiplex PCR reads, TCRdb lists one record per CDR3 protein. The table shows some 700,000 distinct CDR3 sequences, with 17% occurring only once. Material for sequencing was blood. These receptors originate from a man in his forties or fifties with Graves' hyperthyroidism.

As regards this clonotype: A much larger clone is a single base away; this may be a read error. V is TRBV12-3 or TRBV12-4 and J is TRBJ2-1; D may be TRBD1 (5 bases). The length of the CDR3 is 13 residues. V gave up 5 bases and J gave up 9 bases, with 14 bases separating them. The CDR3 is CASSQGAMTEQFF. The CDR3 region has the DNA TGTGCCAGCAGTCAAGGGGCTATGACTGAGCAGTTCTTC.

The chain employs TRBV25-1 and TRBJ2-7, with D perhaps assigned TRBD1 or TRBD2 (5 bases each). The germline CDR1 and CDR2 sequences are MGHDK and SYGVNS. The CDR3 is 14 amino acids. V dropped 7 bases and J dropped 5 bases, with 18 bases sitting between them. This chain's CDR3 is CASTQTGQSNEQYF. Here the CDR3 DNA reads TGTGCCAGCACCCAAACGGGGCAGTCCAACGAGCAGTACTTC.

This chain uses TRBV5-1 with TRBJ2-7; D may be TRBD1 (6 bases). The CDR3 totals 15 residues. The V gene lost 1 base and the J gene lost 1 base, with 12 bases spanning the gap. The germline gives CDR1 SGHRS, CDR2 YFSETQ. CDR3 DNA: TGCGCCAGCAGCTTGCGGACAGACGCGTCCTACGAGCAGTACTTC. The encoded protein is CASSLRTDASYEQYF. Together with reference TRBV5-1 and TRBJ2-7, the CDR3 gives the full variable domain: KAGVTQTPRYLIKTRGQQVTLSCSPISGHRSVSWYQQTPGQGLQFLFEYFSETQRNKGNFPGRFSGRQFSNSRSEMNVSTLELGDSALYLCASSLRTDASYEQYFGPGTRLTVT.

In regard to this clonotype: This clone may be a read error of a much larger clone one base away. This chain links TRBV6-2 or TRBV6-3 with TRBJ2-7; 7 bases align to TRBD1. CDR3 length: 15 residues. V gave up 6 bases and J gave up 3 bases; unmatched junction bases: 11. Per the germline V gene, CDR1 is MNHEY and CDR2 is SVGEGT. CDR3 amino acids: CASRIWDSYYYEQYF. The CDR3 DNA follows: TGTGCCAGCAGGATTTGGGACAGCTACTACTACGAGCAGTACTTC.

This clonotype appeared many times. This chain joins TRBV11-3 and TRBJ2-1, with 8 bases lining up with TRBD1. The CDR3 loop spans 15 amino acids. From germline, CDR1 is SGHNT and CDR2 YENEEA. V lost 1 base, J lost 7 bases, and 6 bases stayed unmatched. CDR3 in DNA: TGTGCCAGCAGCTTAGCCAGGGGGCTTGGGAATGAGCAGTTCTTC. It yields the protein CASSLARGLGNEQFF.

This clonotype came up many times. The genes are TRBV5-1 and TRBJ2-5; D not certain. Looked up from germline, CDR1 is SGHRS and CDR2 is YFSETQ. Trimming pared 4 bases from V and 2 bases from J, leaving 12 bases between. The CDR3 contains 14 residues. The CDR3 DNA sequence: TGCGCCAGCAGCACCGGACGGATTCAAGAGACCCAGTACTTC. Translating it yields CASSTGRIQETQYF.

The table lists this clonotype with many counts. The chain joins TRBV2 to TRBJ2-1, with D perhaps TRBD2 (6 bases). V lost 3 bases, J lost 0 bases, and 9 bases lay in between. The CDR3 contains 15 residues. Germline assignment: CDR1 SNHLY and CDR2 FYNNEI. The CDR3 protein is CASSELAFSYNEQFF. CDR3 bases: TGTGCCAGCAGTGAGCTAGCGTTCTCCTACAATGAGCAGTTCTTC. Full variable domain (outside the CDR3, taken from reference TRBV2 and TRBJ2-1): EPEVTQTPSHQVTQMGQEVILRCVPISNHLYFYWYRQILGQKVEFLVSFYNNEISEKSEIFDDQFSVERPDGSNFTLKIRSTKLEDSAMYFCASSELAFSYNEQFFGPGTRLTVL.

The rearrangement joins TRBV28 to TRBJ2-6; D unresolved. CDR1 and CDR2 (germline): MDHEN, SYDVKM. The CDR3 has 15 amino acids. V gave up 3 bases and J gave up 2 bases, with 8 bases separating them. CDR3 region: CASSFLRPGANVLTF. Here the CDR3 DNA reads TGTGCCAGCAGTTTTCTAAGGCCTGGGGCCAACGTCCTGACTTTC.

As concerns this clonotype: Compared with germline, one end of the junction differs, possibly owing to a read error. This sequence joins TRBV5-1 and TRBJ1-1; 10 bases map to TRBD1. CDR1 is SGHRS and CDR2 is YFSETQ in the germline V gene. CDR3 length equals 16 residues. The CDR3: CTSSSPGQGPRLEAFF. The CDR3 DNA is TGCACCAGCAGCTCACCGGGACAGGGGCCTCGTCTTGAAGCTTTCTTT.

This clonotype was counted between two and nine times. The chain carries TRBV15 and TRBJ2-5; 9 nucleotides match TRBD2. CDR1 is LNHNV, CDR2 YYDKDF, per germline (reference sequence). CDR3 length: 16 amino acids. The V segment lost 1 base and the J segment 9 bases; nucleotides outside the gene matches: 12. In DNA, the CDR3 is TGTGCCACCAGCAGAGTTGATAGCGGGAGTTGGGAGGCCCAGTACTTC. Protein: CATSRVDSGSWEAQYF.

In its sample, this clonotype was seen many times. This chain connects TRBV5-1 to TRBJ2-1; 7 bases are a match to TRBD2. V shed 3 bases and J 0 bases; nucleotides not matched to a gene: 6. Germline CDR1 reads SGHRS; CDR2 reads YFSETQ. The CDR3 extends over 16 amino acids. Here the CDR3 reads CASSSLAASSYNEQFF. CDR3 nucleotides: TGCGCCAGCAGCTCCCTAGCGGCAAGCTCCTACAATGAGCAGTTCTTC.

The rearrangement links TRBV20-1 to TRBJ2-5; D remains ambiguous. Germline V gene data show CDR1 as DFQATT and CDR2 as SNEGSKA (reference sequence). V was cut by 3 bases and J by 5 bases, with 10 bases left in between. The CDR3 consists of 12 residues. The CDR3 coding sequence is TGCAGTGCTAGGGTCCGCCCGGAGACCCAGTACTTC. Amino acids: CSARVRPETQYF.

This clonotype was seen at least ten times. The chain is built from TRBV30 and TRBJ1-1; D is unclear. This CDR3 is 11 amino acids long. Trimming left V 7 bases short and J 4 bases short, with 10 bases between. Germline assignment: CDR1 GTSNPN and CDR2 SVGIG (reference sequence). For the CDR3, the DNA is TGTGCCTCAATGCAGGCCACTGAAGCTTTCTTT. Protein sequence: CASMQATEAFF.

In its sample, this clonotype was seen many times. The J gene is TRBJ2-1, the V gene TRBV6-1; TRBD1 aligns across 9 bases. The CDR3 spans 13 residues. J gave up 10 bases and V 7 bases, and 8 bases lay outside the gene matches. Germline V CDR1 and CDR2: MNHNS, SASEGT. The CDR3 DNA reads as TGTGCCAGCACCAGGACAGGGGTCAGCGAGCAGTTCTTC. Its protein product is CASTRTGVSEQFF.

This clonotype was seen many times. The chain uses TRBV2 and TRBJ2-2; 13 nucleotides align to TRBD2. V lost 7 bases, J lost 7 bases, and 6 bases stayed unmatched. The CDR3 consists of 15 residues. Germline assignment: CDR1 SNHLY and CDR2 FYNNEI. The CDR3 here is CASKGLAGRIGELFF. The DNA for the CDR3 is TGTGCCAGCAAGGGACTAGCGGGAAGGATCGGGGAGCTGTTTTTT.

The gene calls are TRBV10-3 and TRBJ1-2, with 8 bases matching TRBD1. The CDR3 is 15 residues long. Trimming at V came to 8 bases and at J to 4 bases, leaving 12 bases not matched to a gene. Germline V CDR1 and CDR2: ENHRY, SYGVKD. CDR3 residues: CAILPWDRSFYGYTF. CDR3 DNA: TGTGCCATCTTACCATGGGACAGGTCTTTCTATGGCTACACCTTC.

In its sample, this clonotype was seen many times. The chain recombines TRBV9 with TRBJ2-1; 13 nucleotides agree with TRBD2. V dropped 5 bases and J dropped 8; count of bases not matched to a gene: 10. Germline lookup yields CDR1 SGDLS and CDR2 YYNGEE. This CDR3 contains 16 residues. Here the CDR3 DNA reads TGTGCCAGCAGTGGTACTAGCGGGAGGGCCGGTTATGAGCAGTTCTTC. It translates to CASSGTSGRAGYEQFF.

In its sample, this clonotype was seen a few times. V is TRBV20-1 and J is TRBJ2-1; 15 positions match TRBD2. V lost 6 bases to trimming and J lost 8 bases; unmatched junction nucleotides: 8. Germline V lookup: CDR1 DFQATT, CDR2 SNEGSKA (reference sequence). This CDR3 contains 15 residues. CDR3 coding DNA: TGCAGTGCCCGTGGACTAGCGGGAGGGCCGCATGAGCAGTTCTTC. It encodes CSARGLAGGPHEQFF.

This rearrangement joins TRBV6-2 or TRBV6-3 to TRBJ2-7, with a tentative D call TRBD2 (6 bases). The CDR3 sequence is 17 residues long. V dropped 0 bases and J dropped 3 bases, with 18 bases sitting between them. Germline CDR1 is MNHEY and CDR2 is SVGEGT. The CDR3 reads CASSYSTTDLGGYEQYF. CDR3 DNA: TGTGCCAGCAGTTACTCGACTACGGATCTCGGGGGCTACGAGCAGTACTTC.

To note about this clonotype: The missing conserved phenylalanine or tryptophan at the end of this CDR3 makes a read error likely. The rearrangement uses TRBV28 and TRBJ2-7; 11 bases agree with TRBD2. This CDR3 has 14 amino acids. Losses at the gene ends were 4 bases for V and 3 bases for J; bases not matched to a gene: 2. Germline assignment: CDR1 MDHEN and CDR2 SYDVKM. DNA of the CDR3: TGTGCCAGCAGTTCTACTAGCGGGAGCTACGAGCAGTACCTC. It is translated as CASSSTSGSYEQYL.